The 26 T cell receptor beta chains in this list originate from one sample, sequenced in a study of blood T cell repertoires in COVID-19. Clones were read by immunoSEQ multiplex PCR, and TCRdb kept only the in-frame ones, dropping some. Found here are under 300,000 clones, around 85% of them singletons; the top ten hold over 8%. Sequencing was carried out using peripheral blood. These receptors were taken from a woman of 80 years or more with acute or convalescent COVID-19.

This chain connects TRBV5-1 to TRBJ2-1, with 9 positions matching TRBD2. The CDR3 contains 16 residues. V was pared by 4 bases and J by 6 bases, with 11 bases of the junction left unmatched. Germline V gives CDR1 SGHRS, CDR2 YFSETQ. The CDR3 DNA reads TGCGCCAGCAGCCTAACCGGGACTAGCTTGATCAATGAGCAGTTCTTC. This gives the protein CASSLTGTSLINEQFF. Combining the CDR3 with reference TRBV5-1 and TRBJ2-1 gives the whole variable domain KAGVTQTPRYLIKTRGQQVTLSCSPISGHRSVSWYQQTPGQGLQFLFEYFSETQRNKGNFPGRFSGRQFSNSRSEMNVSTLELGDSALYLCASSLTGTSLINEQFFGPGTRLTVL.

This clone was seen just once. The rearrangement joins TRBV3-1 (or the pseudogene TRBV3-2) to TRBJ2-3; no reliable D call. The germline V gene has CDR1 LGHDT and CDR2 YNNKEL (reference sequence). This CDR3 is 15 amino acids long. V was clipped by 0 bases and J by 0 bases, with 7 bases between them. DNA for the CDR3: TGTGCCAGCAGCCAAGATTTTTATAGCACAGATACGCAGTATTTT. As protein: CASSQDFYSTDTQYF.

CDR3 nucleotide sequence: TGCGCCAGCAGCTTGGATCTGGGGGCACCCACAGATACGCAGTATTTT. Translating gives CASSLDLGAPTDTQYF. V and J are TRBV5-1 and TRBJ2-3, with D possibly matching TRBD1 (6 bases). Germline lookup yields CDR1 SGHRS and CDR2 YFSETQ. There are 16 residues in the CDR3. The V and J ends lost 0 bases and 2 bases respectively, with 13 bases between them.

The V and J genes are TRBV5-1 and TRBJ2-3, with D perhaps TRBD2 (6 bases). V was trimmed by 1 base and J by 2 bases, leaving 8 bases between them. Germline loops: CDR1 SGHRS, CDR2 YFSETQ. The CDR3 has 14 amino acids. CDR3 sequence: CASSLWTNTDTQYF. CDR3 DNA: TGCGCCAGCAGCTTGTGGACTAACACAGATACGCAGTATTTT.

This chain's CDR3 is CSASHSSGGTGNEQFF. As DNA, the CDR3 is TGCAGTGCTAGTCATTCTAGCGGGGGGACGGGCAATGAGCAGTTCTTC. The gene calls are TRBV20-1 and TRBJ2-1, with TRBD2 identical over 11 bases. After removal of 3 bases from V and 6 bases from J, the junction contained 10 bases not matched to a gene. CDR3 length: 16 residues. The V gene's germline CDR1 is DFQATT and CDR2 SNEGSKA (reference sequence).

The chain carries TRBV2 and TRBJ1-6; tentatively, D is TRBD1 (6 bases). The V and J ends lost 7 bases and 7 bases respectively, with 17 bases between them. The CDR3 extends over 15 amino acids. Germline CDR1 reads SNHLY; CDR2 reads FYNNEI. CDR3 nucleotides: TGTGCCAGCATTATGCGGTGGACAGCGAATTCACCCCTCCACTTT. Translating gives CASIMRWTANSPLHF.

The chain carries TRBV12-2 and TRBJ1-2; TRBD1 is taken as the D call from the table, unchecked against the DNA. TRBV12-2 corresponds to a pseudogene. CDR3 length equals 15 residues. This CDR3 reads CASRLALDRAQGYTF. The CDR3 DNA sequence: TGTGCAAGTCGCTTAGCGCTCGACAGGGCTCAGGGCTACACCTTC.

V usage is TRBV12-5 and J usage is TRBJ1-2, with 8 bases aligning to TRBD1. V lost 3 bases to trimming and J lost 0 bases; unmatched junction nucleotides: 3. The CDR3 has 15 amino acids. CDR1 LGHNT and CDR2 FRNRAP come from the germline V gene. CDR3 in DNA: TGTGCTAGTGGTTTAGAACAGGGGGCTAACTATGGCTACACCTTC. Residues: CASGLEQGANYGYTF. Drawing the rest from reference TRBV12-5 and TRBJ1-2, the complete variable domain is DARVTQTPRHKVTEMGQEVTMRCQPILGHNTVFWYRQTMMQGLELLAYFRNRAPLDDSGMPKDRFSAEMPDATLATLKIQPSEPRDSAVYFCASGLEQGANYGYTFGSGTRLTVV.

The chain links TRBV19 to TRBJ1-4, with D maybe TRBD1 (5 bases). The CDR3 is 14 amino acids. In germline, CDR1 is LNHDA, CDR2 SQIVND (reference sequence). The V and J ends lost 9 bases and 3 bases respectively, with 14 bases between them. CDR3 in amino acids: CASTIGGSNEKLFF. DNA of the CDR3: TGTGCCAGCACCATCGGGGGTTCTAATGAAAAACTGTTTTTT.

The chain combines TRBV5-1 with TRBJ2-5, with 7 bases that match TRBD1. V lost 2 bases to trimming and J lost 5 bases; unmatched junction nucleotides: 9. The CDR3 has 15 residues. CDR1 and CDR2 from the germline V gene are SGHRS and YFSETQ. The CDR3 here is CASSLSTGSIETQYF. The CDR3 region has the DNA TGCGCCAGCAGCTTATCGACAGGGAGTATTGAGACCCAGTACTTC.

Concerning this clone itself: Other DNA sequences within the sample encode an identical CDR3. The chain recombines TRBV19 with TRBJ1-5; the D is unclear. Trimming removed 3 bases at V and 7 bases at J, with 10 bases between. Germline V gives CDR1 LNHDA, CDR2 SQIVND (reference sequence). The CDR3 consists of 13 residues. CDR3 loop: CASSIVGGQPQHF. CDR3 nucleotide sequence: TGTGCCAGTAGTATTGTTGGAGGCCAGCCCCAGCATTTT.

Note on this clone: Different DNA sequences within this sample yield the same CDR3. This chain connects TRBV27 to TRBJ1-1; D remains ambiguous. V gave up 3 bases and J gave up 1 base, with 9 bases separating them. The germline CDR1 and CDR2 sequences are MNHEY and SMNVEV (reference sequence). The CDR3 totals 14 residues. CDR3 bases: TGTGCCAGCAGTTTGCGCGGCAAGAACACTGAAGCTTTCTTT. Its translation is CASSLRGKNTEAFF.

J is TRBJ2-1 and V is TRBV3-1 (or the pseudogene TRBV3-2), with a possible D match to TRBD1 (6 bases). The CDR3 has 14 amino acids. Germline-derived CDR1 and CDR2 are LGHDT and YNNKEL (reference sequence). V lost 1 base to trimming and J lost 7 bases, with 11 bases between them. CDR3 region: CASSQGQGWNEQFF. Written as DNA, the CDR3 is TGTGCCAGCAGCCAAGGGCAGGGGTGGAATGAGCAGTTCTTC.

The chain recombines TRBV18 with TRBJ2-7; 8 bases fit TRBD1. Per the germline V gene, CDR1 is KGHSH and CDR2 is LQKENI. This CDR3 is 17 amino acids long. With 2 bases clipped from V and 5 bases from J, the junction kept 14 bases outside the gene matches. The CDR3 spells CASSPGAPRTGSHEQYF. The DNA of the CDR3 is TGTGCCAGCTCACCAGGCGCCCCCCGGACAGGGTCCCACGAGCAGTACTTC.

The genes are TRBV2 and TRBJ1-6; 9 positions agree with TRBD1. Germline assignment: CDR1 SNHLY and CDR2 FYNNEI. V dropped 3 bases and J dropped 8; count of bases not matched to a gene: 29. The CDR3 spans 23 residues. CDR3 loop: CASSDSRPRRVWGPTGGDSPLHF. As DNA, the CDR3 is TGTGCCAGCAGTGACTCCAGGCCTCGTCGAGTCTGGGGACCTACAGGGGGCGATTCACCCCTCCACTTT.

J is TRBJ1-1 and V is TRBV30; D is unclear. Germline V gives CDR1 GTSNPN, CDR2 SVGIG (reference sequence). V gave up 0 bases and J gave up 11 bases, with 10 bases separating them. CDR3 length: 11 residues. The CDR3 sequence: CAWSVAAAAFF. CDR3 nucleotide sequence: TGTGCCTGGAGTGTGGCAGCGGCTGCTTTCTTT.

The V and J genes are TRBV7-8 and TRBJ1-1; 10 bases match TRBD1. This CDR3 contains 15 residues. After removal of 2 bases from V and 6 bases from J, the junction contained 6 bases not matched to a gene. Germline V gene sequence: CDR1 SGHVS, CDR2 FQNEAQ. CDR3 coding DNA: TGTGCCAGCAGCTTATACCGGGACAGGGGCTCTGAAGCTTTCTTT. As protein: CASSLYRDRGSEAFF.

The gene calls are TRBV4-1 and TRBJ2-5; TRBD2 matches at 7 bases. This CDR3 spans 16 amino acids. V trimming: 0 bases; J trimming: 5 bases; junction bases outside the gene matches: 9. Germline assignment: CDR1 MGHRA and CDR2 YSYEKL. The CDR3, as DNA: TGCGCCAGCAGCCAAGATCCAGCGGGGACGAAGGAGACCCAGTACTTC. Its translation is CASSQDPAGTKETQYF.

The chain joins TRBV5-4 to TRBJ2-5, with D possibly being TRBD1 (5 bases). Per germline, CDR1 SGHNT and CDR2 YYREEE (reference sequence). This CDR3 comprises 14 residues. Trimming stripped 4 bases from V and 1 base from J, with 11 bases between. The CDR3 bases are TGTGCCAGCAGCACACGGACAAGCCAAGAGACCCAGTACTTC. As protein: CASSTRTSQETQYF.

The chain joins TRBV11-2 to TRBJ1-2; TRBD1 is a possible D gene (6 bases). From germline, CDR1 is SGHAT and CDR2 FQNNGV. The CDR3 covers 15 residues. The ends were cut back, 4 bases at V and 5 bases at J, with 17 bases in the middle. CDR3 in DNA: TGTGCCAGCAGCTCCCCCGGGACATCGTCTTATGGCTACACCTTC. Encoded protein: CASSSPGTSSYGYTF.

CDR3 nucleotides: TGTGCCAGCAGCCCTGAGGGGGGGGACACCGGGGAGCTGTTTTTT. It specifies CASSPEGGDTGELFF. This chain links TRBV11-2 with TRBJ2-2, with D perhaps TRBD2 (7 bases). The V gene's germline CDR1 is SGHAT and CDR2 FQNNGV. V lost 5 bases to trimming and J lost 3 bases, with 13 bases between them. The CDR3 consists of 15 residues.

The chain uses TRBV5-1 and TRBJ2-1; no clear D. This CDR3 has 14 residues. Germline lookup yields CDR1 SGHRS and CDR2 YFSETQ. Trimming cost V 0 bases and J 2 bases, with 6 bases left between them. CDR3 bases: TGCGCCAGCAGCTTGGTTTCAGCCTACAATGAGCAGTTCTTC. Its translation is CASSLVSAYNEQFF.

This clone was counted once. The rearrangement joins TRBV19 to TRBJ1-2, with 10 bases matching TRBD1. Germline V gene lookup returns CDR1 LNHDA and CDR2 SQIVND (reference sequence). CDR3 length equals 14 residues. V lost 5 bases, J lost 4 bases, and 4 bases stayed unmatched. This chain's CDR3 is CASSPGQGGYGYTF. DNA for the CDR3: TGTGCCAGTAGTCCCGGACAGGGGGGCTATGGCTACACCTTC.

The chain uses TRBV9 and TRBJ1-6; D call uncertain. The CDR3 is made up of 15 amino acids. Germline-derived CDR1 and CDR2 are SGDLS and YYNGEE. Trimming took 5 bases from V and 3 from J, leaving 12 bases between them. CDR3 nucleotides: TGTGCCAGCAGTCGAGATATCCGCTATAATTCACCCCTCCACTTT. Its translation is CASSRDIRYNSPLHF.

V and J are TRBV15 and TRBJ2-4; D is ambiguous. Looked up from germline, CDR1 is LNHNV and CDR2 is YYDKDF (reference sequence). The CDR3 runs 14 residues. V was cut by 0 bases and J by 7 bases, with 10 bases left in between. CDR3 nucleotides: TGTGCCACCAGCAGAGATGTGTACAGCAACATTCAGTACTTC. It is translated as CATSRDVYSNIQYF.

The chain employs TRBV4-1 and TRBJ1-4, with 7 positions matching TRBD1. J gave up 4 bases and V 2 bases, and 10 bases lay outside the gene matches. CDR3 length: 17 residues. The germline V gene has CDR1 MGHRA and CDR2 YSYEKL. The CDR3 DNA sequence: TGCGCCAGCAGCCAACCACGGGGACAGAAGCTTAATGAAAAACTGTTTTTT. Its protein product is CASSQPRGQKLNEKLFF.